This paragraph covers one T cell receptor (beta chain) sequence. Its matching antigen is unknown. Sequencing targeted expressed TCRB transcripts, as all isolated RNA had been reverse transcribed. Naive, central memory and regulatory T cell samples came to a mean of approximately 3.6 million reads. Produced via immunoSEQ multiplex PCR; TCRdb's table is partial and in-frame only. Seen here are 150,000 or so clones, approximately 12% observed once, and the top ten hold about 1.9%. The data are from a study of beta chain features in type 1 diabetes. Study-level points and caveats: A PCR bias possibly favoring shorter templates would apply equally to patients and controls. Naive, central memory and Treg TCRB repertoires appeared more alike in patients than in healthy donors.

A CD45RO/CCR7/CD25/CD127/CD95/CD27 panel sorted naive, central memory, regulatory and stem cell-like memory CD4+ cells. Trimming cost V 1 base and J 4 bases; bases outside gene matches: 4. This CDR3 contains 16 residues. Germline assignment: CDR1 LGHNT and CDR2 FRNRAP. The source of this sequence is a man aged 18 to 29 in good health. The sequencing sample was made of central memory CD4+ T cells from blood. The V gene is TRBV12-5, the J gene TRBJ2-5; 12 positions agree with TRBD2. CDR3 loop: CASGLETSGRGETQYF. DNA of the CDR3: TGTGCTAGTGGTTTGGAGACTAGCGGGAGAGGAGAGACCCAGTACTTC.